The next 14 T cell receptor beta chains were all read from a single sample in a study of cytomegalovirus exposure and HLA in healthy donors. 60 Vbeta and 13 Jbeta primers were used in PCR. Sequenced by immunoSEQ multiplex PCR; TCRdb stores in-frame clones only, minus some. The repertoire holds roughly 150,000 clones, with over 60% as singletons. Material: PBMCs. Receptors originate from a woman aged 40 to 50 in good health and CMV-seronegative.

The chain employs TRBV11-2 and TRBJ1-6; possible D gene TRBD1, 6 bases. V lost 1 base to trimming and J lost 9 bases, with 10 bases between them. Germline loops: CDR1 SGHAT, CDR2 FQNNGV. The CDR3 consists of 14 residues. CDR3 amino acids: CASSLGQDGSPLHF. CDR3 sequence (DNA): TGTGCCAGCAGCTTAGGACAGGACGGTTCACCCCTCCACTTT.

The chain uses TRBV25-1 and TRBJ1-4, with 8 positions matching TRBD1. After removal of 5 bases from V and 3 bases from J, the junction contained 11 bases not matched to a gene. This CDR3 is built from 17 residues. The V gene's germline CDR1 is MGHDK and CDR2 SYGVNS. CDR3 protein: CASSMWTGTSANEKLFF. CDR3 coding DNA: TGTGCCAGCAGTATGTGGACAGGGACTTCGGCTAATGAAAAACTGTTTTTT. The whole variable domain, remainder taken from reference TRBV25-1 and TRBJ1-4, is EADIYQTPRYLVIGTGKKITLECSQTMGHDKMYWYQQDPGMELHLIHYSYGVNSTEKGDLSSESTVSRIRTEHFPLTLESARPSHTSQYLCASSMWTGTSANEKLFFGSGTQLSVL.

This rearrangement joins TRBV9 to TRBJ2-5, with a tentative D call TRBD1 (6 bases). Germline loops: CDR1 SGDLS, CDR2 YYNGEE. The V gene lost 2 bases and the J gene lost 5 bases, with 7 bases spanning the gap. This CDR3 region has 12 residues. CDR3 loop: CASSVTGETQYF. The CDR3 nucleotides are TGTGCCAGCAGCGTTACAGGGGAGACCCAGTACTTC.

The V gene is TRBV7-7, the J gene TRBJ1-1, with 7 bases identical to TRBD1. Trimming at V came to 10 bases and at J to 8 bases, leaving 13 bases not matched to a gene. This CDR3 contains 13 residues. The germline CDR1 and CDR2 sequences are SSHAT and FNYEAQ (reference sequence). CDR3 region: CATSSSQGGEAFF. CDR3 DNA sequence: TGTGCCACCAGTTCTTCCCAGGGGGGAGAAGCTTTCTTT.

V gene TRBV4-2 combines with J gene TRBJ2-7, with a weak D call TRBD2 (6 bases). The V gene's germline CDR1 is LGHNA and CDR2 YNFKEQ. The CDR3 contains 15 residues. Trimming stripped 0 bases from V and 4 bases from J, with 13 bases between. The CDR3 sequence: CASSQDLVGTYEQYF. CDR3 sequence (DNA): TGTGCCAGCAGCCAAGATCTCGTCGGGACTTACGAGCAGTACTTC.

V and J are TRBV29-1 and TRBJ1-3; possible D gene TRBD1, 5 bases. CDR1 is SQVTM, CDR2 ANQGSEA, per germline. The CDR3 loop spans 12 amino acids. V was trimmed by 5 bases and J by 4 bases, leaving 9 bases between them. The CDR3 region has the DNA TGCAGCGTTCGGGGGTCCGGAAACACCATATATTTT. Translating gives CSVRGSGNTIYF.

This clone turned up a few times. The rearrangement uses TRBV2 and TRBJ2-7; TRBD1 aligns across 11 bases. Germline loops: CDR1 SNHLY, CDR2 FYNNEI. V was pared by 7 bases and J by 6 bases, with 11 bases of the junction left unmatched. The CDR3 consists of 15 residues. For the CDR3, the DNA is TGTGCCAGCAACCTTTCCGGGACAGGGGGGACCGAGCAGTACTTC. The encoded protein is CASNLSGTGGTEQYF. Drawing the rest from reference TRBV2 and TRBJ2-7, the complete variable domain is EPEVTQTPSHQVTQMGQEVILRCVPISNHLYFYWYRQILGQKVEFLVSFYNNEISEKSEIFDDQFSVERPDGSNFTLKIRSTKLEDSAMYFCASNLSGTGGTEQYFGPGTRLTVT.

This chain links TRBV11-2 with TRBJ2-7; TRBD1 matches at 7 bases. Trimming at V came to 1 base and at J to 2 bases, leaving 5 bases not matched to a gene. Germline CDR1 reads SGHAT; CDR2 reads FQNNGV. The CDR3 is 15 amino acids. The CDR3 loop is CASSLGQGLPYEQYF. In DNA form, the CDR3 reads TGTGCCAGCAGCTTAGGACAGGGCCTCCCCTACGAGCAGTACTTC.

The chain uses TRBV7-9 and TRBJ1-2, with TRBD1 identical over 7 bases. Unmatched junction bases numbered 5, after V lost 0 bases and J lost 4 bases. From germline, CDR1 is SEHNR and CDR2 FQNEAQ (reference sequence). The CDR3 has 15 residues. The CDR3 DNA reads as TGTGCCAGCAGCTTAGCGCAGGGGGAGGCCTATGGCTACACCTTC. This translates into CASSLAQGEAYGYTF.

CDR3 bases: TGTGCCAGCAGCCTAATCCGCGGAGGACTGAACACTGAAGCTTTCTTT. Its protein product is CASSLIRGGLNTEAFF. The J gene is TRBJ1-1, the V gene TRBV28; D remains ambiguous. This CDR3 contains 16 residues. Per germline, CDR1 MDHEN and CDR2 SYDVKM. V lost 6 bases and J lost 0, with 17 bases in between. The full variable domain, completed using reference TRBV28 and TRBJ1-1, is DVKVTQSSRYLVKRTGEKVFLECVQDMDHENMFWYRQDPGLGLRLIYFSYDVKMKEKGDIPEGYSVSREKKERFSLILESASTNQTSMYLCASSLIRGGLNTEAFFGQGTRLTVV.

This clone was seen once. This chain uses TRBV2 with TRBJ1-2, with no clear D. This CDR3 is built from 13 residues. Trimming took 5 bases from V and 7 from J, leaving 14 bases between them. Germline V gene data show CDR1 as SNHLY and CDR2 as FYNNEI. The CDR3 loop is CASSPRGLFGYTF. CDR3 in DNA: TGTGCCAGCAGTCCGCGCGGCTTGTTTGGCTACACCTTC.

Note on this clone: Distinct nucleotide sequences in the sample also encode this CDR3. The chain recombines TRBV11-2 with TRBJ2-7; 7 positions match TRBD1. Per germline, CDR1 SGHAT and CDR2 FQNNGV. The V segment lost 2 bases and the J segment 3 bases; nucleotides outside the gene matches: 7. This CDR3 spans 15 amino acids. The CDR3 sequence is CASSLTSRDSYEQYF. The CDR3 nucleotides read TGTGCCAGCAGCTTAACTTCCAGGGACAGCTACGAGCAGTACTTC. The whole variable domain, filled in from reference TRBV11-2 and TRBJ2-7, reads EAGVAQSPRYKIIEKRQSVAFWCNPISGHATLYWYQQILGQGPKLLIQFQNNGVVDDSQLPKDRFSAERLKGVDSTLKIQPAKLEDSAVYLCASSLTSRDSYEQYFGPGTRLTVT.

V usage is TRBV2 and J usage is TRBJ2-3; TRBD1 agrees at 9 bases. The CDR3 consists of 17 residues. V dropped 5 bases and J dropped 0; count of bases not matched to a gene: 9. Germline assignment: CDR1 SNHLY and CDR2 FYNNEI. The CDR3 sequence: CASSSGQGLRSTDTQYF. The DNA of the CDR3 is TGTGCCAGCAGTTCCGGACAGGGGCTTAGGAGCACAGATACGCAGTATTTT.

The gene calls are TRBV5-1 and TRBJ2-5; 8 bases match TRBD2. The V segment lost 6 bases and the J segment 3 bases; nucleotides outside the gene matches: 7. Germline V gene sequence: CDR1 SGHRS, CDR2 YFSETQ. CDR3 length: 14 amino acids. CDR3 bases: TGCGCCAGCAAGCCAGCGGGAGCAGAAGAGACCCAGTACTTC. This translates into CASKPAGAEETQYF.